Described below is a single TCR beta chain sequence and its context. Its target is not known. The source of the sample is a study of a mutant IDH1 vaccine in newly diagnosed glioma. Turning to the study itself: The earlier regimen, radiotherapy, temozolomide, or both, was most often both.

Method: immunoSEQ multiplex PCR; TCRdb's copy keeps in-frame clones and lacks some. The sample records 50,000 to 65,000 clones, less than 85% being singletons. The CDR3 is made up of 14 amino acids. Germline CDR1 and CDR2: GTSNPN and SVGIG (reference sequence). Trimming removed 3 bases from V and 3 bases from J, with 12 bases in between. The time point is: week 11, during vaccination. The vaccine gave 300 ug of a 20-mer mutant IDH1 peptide subcutaneously per dose. The rearrangement links TRBV30 to TRBJ1-5; D gene unclear. The specimen was PBMCs, collected from a glioma patient whose treatment included an IDH1 peptide vaccine. This receptor was obtained from a woman in her forties or fifties with glioma. CDR3 sequence reads: CAWSLTELNQPQHF. The DNA of the CDR3 is TGTGCCTGGAGCTTGACGGAGCTCAATCAGCCCCAGCATTTT. Full variable domain (outside the CDR3, taken from reference TRBV30 and TRBJ1-5): SQTIHQWPATLVQPVGSPLSLECTVEGTSNPNLYWYRQAAGRGLQLLFYSVGIGQISSEVPQNLSASRPQDRQFILSSKKLLLSDSGFYLCAWSLTELNQPQHFGDGTRLSIL.